The TCR beta chain described here comes from a study of shared clonotypes between healthy human individuals. Whole-study findings and limits: When compared with the clonotypes that were shared by all four sorted-subset donors, the non-shared clonotypes turned out to have lower generation probabilities.

About this clone: Its antigen is not identified.

Donors were healthy HIV-negative adults without recently reported acute infections or vaccinations. Authors' methods: There were no quality scores in the junction-only immunoSEQ sequences, so filtering differed. Clones were read by immunoSEQ multiplex PCR, and TCRdb kept only the in-frame ones, dropping some. The V and J calls and the clone size are those of that table, but D and trimming were determined from the DNA. Of under 200,000 clones in the sample, over 85% were seen once. The germline V and J ends were trimmed by 3 bases and 7 bases, with 28 bases remaining between them. CDR1 and CDR2 (germline): SGDLS, YYNGEE. This CDR3 region has 18 residues.

The chain combines TRBV9 with TRBJ2-5, with D unclear. The receptor was isolated from a woman in her thirties in good health. The sequencing input was naive CD4+ T cells sorted from blood. As to subset: CD45RA+ positively selected. The CDR3 spells CASSDHPDLDQLGSTQYF. CDR3 nucleotide sequence: TGTGCCAGCAGCGATCACCCCGACTTGGATCAGCTCGGGTCGACCCAGTACTTC.